This T cell receptor beta chain was recovered during a study of shared clonotypes between healthy human individuals. Points from the study as a whole: Since donors were few, the genetic and exposure-history diversity represented was limited. Non-shared clonotypes had lower generation probabilities than those shared by all four donors.

V was pared by 7 bases and J by 4 bases, with 8 bases between. CDR3 length: 11 amino acids. CDR1 is SQVTM, CDR2 ANQGSEA, per germline. For this clone: No antigen is known for it.

Libraries were prepared by immunoSEQ multiplex PCR; TCRdb keeps only in-frame clonotypes and omits some of them. Of roughly 2,000,000 clones detected, 93% appear once; the ten largest clones hold about 1.7%. CD8 cells regarded as naive lacked CD45RO, were positively chosen for CCR7, and omitted terminally differentiated effector memory CD45RA+ cells. This TCR came from a man aged 18 to 29 in good health. Some clones in this sample may be carry-over from other donors' samples. The V gene is TRBV29-1, the J gene TRBJ2-1, with no clear D. Sequenced material: naive CD8+ T cells from PBMCs. The CDR3 region is CSGVMYNEQFF. The CDR3 nucleotides read TGCAGCGGGGTGATGTACAATGAGCAGTTCTTC.